The 23 T cell receptor beta chains below come from one sample, sequenced in a study of blood T cells in healthy people across ages. With a J-beta primer mix and a sample-barcoded 5' primer, a second PCR ran roughly 6 to 11 cycles. TCRdb re-derived calls from the 5' RACE reads in MiXCR, one entry per CDR3 protein. This table holds 1.5 million to 2 million distinct CDR3 sequences, about 39% found once. The sample comprised blood. The receptors stem from a human donor in good health.

The gene calls are TRBV6-6 and TRBJ2-1; tentatively, D is TRBD1 or TRBD2 (5 bases each). The V end was cut by 6 bases, the J end by 0 bases, with 12 bases between. The CDR3 covers 15 residues. Germline CDR1 and CDR2: MNHNY and SVGAGI (reference sequence). The CDR3 spells CASRVRGSSYNEQFF. The CDR3 coding sequence is TGTGCCAGCAGGGTGAGGGGAAGCTCCTACAATGAGCAGTTCTTC.

The V gene is TRBV7-2, the J gene TRBJ2-5, with 14 bases that match TRBD2. Germline V gene lookup returns CDR1 SGHTA and CDR2 FQGNSA. This CDR3 comprises 18 residues. J lost 11 bases, V lost 1 base, and 15 bases had no gene match. CDR3 sequence (DNA): TGTGCCAGCAGCTTAGGATGGACTAGCGGGGGGATCAGGAATGAGCAGTACTTC. It translates to CASSLGWTSGGIRNEQYF. The full variable domain, with the rest looked up from reference TRBV7-2 and TRBJ2-5, is GAGVSQSPSNKVTEKGKDVELRCDPISGHTALYWYRQSLGQGLEFLIYFQGNSAPDKSGLPSDRFSAERTGGSVSTLTIQRTQQEDSAVYLCASSLGWTSGGIRNEQYFGPGTRLLVL.

This clonotype was observed a single time. The chain has TRBV20-1 and TRBJ2-5, with a weak D call TRBD2 (7 bases). The DNA end favors TRBJ2-7, so the J call may be wrong. Germline-derived CDR1 and CDR2 are DFQATT and SNEGSKA (reference sequence). CDR3 length: 13 residues. The CDR3 reads CSAWEGVRYEQYF. As DNA, the CDR3 is TGCAGTGCATGGGAGGGGGTCCGCTACGAGCAGTACTTC.

This chain uses TRBV20-1 with TRBJ2-3, with 9 nucleotides matching TRBD2. Unmatched junction bases numbered 10, after V lost 3 bases and J lost 6 bases. This CDR3 has 15 residues. The V gene's germline CDR1 is DFQATT and CDR2 SNEGSKA (reference sequence). CDR3 nucleotides: TGCAGTGCTAGTATTTGGCGGGGGGGCCGTGATACGCAGTATTTT. Translation gives CSASIWRGGRDTQYF.

The chain has TRBV12-3 or TRBV12-4 and TRBJ2-3; D call uncertain. The CDR3 extends over 16 amino acids. V dropped 0 bases and J dropped 0 bases, with 10 bases sitting between them. CDR3 in amino acids: CASSLARLTSTDTQYF. The CDR3 DNA is TGTGCCAGCAGTTTAGCGCGTCTGACGAGCACAGATACGCAGTATTTT.

The V and J genes are TRBV30 and TRBJ1-2; D gene uncertain. V was pared by 7 bases and J by 0 bases, with 12 bases between. CDR1 is GTSNPN, CDR2 SVGIG, per germline (reference sequence). The CDR3 is 13 amino acids. The CDR3 protein is CASNDRSNYGYTF. In DNA, the CDR3 is TGTGCCTCGAACGACCGATCTAACTATGGCTACACCTTC.

V gene TRBV12-3 or TRBV12-4 combines with J gene TRBJ1-5; 7 bases agree with TRBD1. Losses at the gene ends were 2 bases for V and 3 bases for J; bases not matched to a gene: 7. This CDR3 spans 16 amino acids. CDR3 amino acids: CASSLLRGSNNQPQHF. For the CDR3, the DNA is TGTGCCAGCAGTTTACTCAGGGGGAGTAACAATCAGCCCCAGCATTTT.

This clonotype has a handful of counts. The chain uses TRBV28 and TRBJ2-7; possibly TRBD2 for D (6 bases). This CDR3 is 16 amino acids long. Germline values: CDR1 MDHEN, CDR2 SYDVKM. V was shortened by 3 bases and J by 2 bases, with 17 bases between the two germline ends. The CDR3 loop reads CASSFDRDSRTYEQYF. CDR3 sequence (DNA): TGTGCCAGCAGTTTCGACCGGGACTCACGAACCTACGAGCAGTACTTC.

This clonotype was found a few times. This chain links TRBV7-8 with TRBJ2-7; a weak D match, TRBD1 (6 bases). The V end lost 5 bases, the J end lost 3 bases, and 14 bases lay between the germline ends. Per germline, CDR1 SGHVS and CDR2 FQNEAQ. This CDR3 has 14 amino acids. The CDR3 bases are TGTGCCAGCAGCCTTAGTAAGGGGGTCTACGAGCAGTACTTC. This encodes CASSLSKGVYEQYF. The entire variable domain, with the rest obtained from reference TRBV7-8 and TRBJ2-7, is as follows: GAGVSQSPRYKVAKRGQDVALRCDPISGHVSLFWYQQALGQGPEFLTYFQNEAQLDKSGLPSDRFFAERPEGSVSTLKIQRTQQEDSAVYLCASSLSKGVYEQYFGPGTRLTVT.

The V gene is TRBV6-5, the J gene TRBJ1-2, with 9 bases matching TRBD1. This CDR3 spans 14 amino acids. J gave up 12 bases and V 2 bases, and 10 bases lay outside the gene matches. Germline CDR1 reads MNHEY; CDR2 reads SVGAGI. In DNA form, the CDR3 reads TGTGCCAGCAGTTACACCGGGGACAGGGTGGAGAACACCTTC. Amino acid sequence: CASSYTGDRVENTF.

The chain has TRBV11-3 and TRBJ2-1; maybe TRBD1 (6 bases). V lost 2 bases to trimming and J lost 0 bases, with 11 bases between them. CDR3 length: 16 amino acids. Germline CDR1 is SGHNT and CDR2 is YENEEA. The chain's CDR3 is CASSLNRASSYNEQFF. In nucleotides, the CDR3 is TGTGCCAGCAGCTTAAACAGGGCGAGCTCCTACAATGAGCAGTTCTTC.

The gene calls are TRBV29-1 and TRBJ2-1; tentatively, D is TRBD2 (6 bases). The V end lost 4 bases, the J end lost 7 bases, and 14 bases lay between the germline ends. The CDR3 consists of 13 residues. CDR1 and CDR2 from the germline V gene are SQVTM and ANQGSEA. CDR3 nucleotides: TGCAGCGTTGGCGGGGCCGCACATAATGAGCAGTTCTTC. Translation: CSVGGAAHNEQFF.

This clonotype has a count of ten or more. The chain couples TRBV9 to TRBJ1-6; TRBD1 is a possible D gene (6 bases). V shed 3 bases and J shed 9 bases, with 13 bases lying between them. The germline V gene has CDR1 SGDLS and CDR2 YYNGEE. The CDR3 is 14 amino acids. The CDR3 region is CASSDRVGVSPLHF. The CDR3 bases are TGTGCCAGCAGCGACAGGGTGGGGGTTTCACCCCTCCACTTT. Looking up the rest from reference TRBV9 and TRBJ1-6 gives the full variable domain: DSGVTQTPKHLITATGQRVTLRCSPRSGDLSVYWYQQSLDQGLQFLIQYYNGEERAKGNILERFSAQQFPDLHSELNLSSLELGDSALYFCASSDRVGVSPLHFGNGTRLTVT.

This clonotype was found a few times. This chain joins TRBV24-1 and TRBJ2-1; 7 bases line up with TRBD1. Germline-derived CDR1 and CDR2 are KGHDR and SFDVKD. The length of the CDR3 is 12 residues. Unmatched junction bases numbered 5, after V lost 4 bases and J lost 12 bases. CDR3 bases: TGTGCCACCAGTGAACAGGGGATTGGGCAGTTCTTC. Amino acids: CATSEQGIGQFF.

With regard to this clonotype: At one end, the junction sequence differs from germline, possibly due to a read error. The chain joins TRBV5-1 to TRBJ2-1; 8 bases fit TRBD1. The CDR3 has 15 amino acids. In germline, CDR1 is SGHRS, CDR2 YFSETQ. CDR3 loop: CATSYTGGSYNEQFF. The CDR3 region has the DNA TGCGCCACCAGCTACACAGGGGGCTCCTACAATGAGCAGTTCTTC.

This clonotype has just one count. The chain is built from TRBV7-2 and TRBJ2-3; TRBD2 matches at 11 bases. The junction had 7 bases not matched to a gene; V was cut back by 2 bases and J by 3 bases. The CDR3 is 17 amino acids. CDR1 and CDR2 (germline): SGHTA, FQGNSA. This CDR3 is CASSLRGSGGATDTQYF. DNA for the CDR3: TGTGCCAGCAGCTTAAGGGGTAGCGGGGGGGCGACAGATACGCAGTATTTT.

Only a few counts were recorded for this clonotype. The CDR3 protein is CSGSYTGTNTEAFF. For the CDR3, the DNA is TGCAGCGGAAGTTATACAGGGACCAACACTGAAGCTTTCTTT. This chain uses TRBV29-1 with TRBJ1-1, with D tentatively TRBD1 (6 bases). The CDR3 length is 14 residues. CDR1 and CDR2 from the germline V gene are SQVTM and ANQGSEA. V lost 7 bases, J lost 2 bases, and 17 bases lay in between.

This clonotype came up a few times. The chain recombines TRBV4-3 with TRBJ1-2; D is unresolved. V was cut by 1 base and J by 8 bases, with 20 bases left in between. This CDR3 is 16 amino acids long. CDR1 and CDR2 from the germline V gene are LGHNA and YSLEER. The CDR3 DNA sequence: TGCGCCAGCAGCCAAGTTCATCCCGGGTGGGTGAACGGCTACACCTTC. Protein sequence: CASSQVHPGWVNGYTF.

The rearrangement uses TRBV7-2 and TRBJ2-3; tentative D call: TRBD1 (5 bases). V was clipped by 1 base and J by 0 bases, with 14 bases between them. The germline gives CDR1 SGHTA, CDR2 FQGNSA. The CDR3 sequence is 17 residues long. The CDR3 DNA is TGTGCCAGCAGCTTAGTGGTCAGGGTTCCTAGCACAGATACGCAGTATTTT. It yields the protein CASSLVVRVPSTDTQYF.

This CDR3 reads CASSQAFSSYEQYF. The CDR3 nucleotides are TGCGCCAGCAGCCAGGCATTCTCTTCCTACGAGCAGTACTTC. The V and J genes are TRBV4-1 and TRBJ2-7; D not resolved. The CDR3 has 14 amino acids. Trimming left V 3 bases short and J 1 base short, with 10 bases between. Germline assignment: CDR1 MGHRA and CDR2 YSYEKL.

The V call is TRBV29-1, the J call TRBJ1-1; possible D gene TRBD1, 5 bases. CDR3 length: 15 amino acids. V lost 0 bases, J lost 1 base, and 12 bases lay in between. Germline lookup yields CDR1 SQVTM and CDR2 ANQGSEA. The CDR3 region is CSVEDWGRENTEAFF. CDR3 DNA: TGCAGCGTTGAAGATTGGGGCAGGGAGAACACTGAAGCTTTCTTT.

This chain uses TRBV3-1 with TRBJ1-2; D uncertain. The germline V gene has CDR1 LGHDT and CDR2 YNNKEL (reference sequence). The V gene lost 0 bases and the J gene lost 8 bases, with 13 bases spanning the gap. The CDR3 has 14 amino acids. The CDR3 DNA sequence: TGTGCCAGCAGCCAAGAAGGATTTTTAGAAGGCTACACCTTC. Amino acids: CASSQEGFLEGYTF.

The V and J genes are TRBV5-1 and TRBJ2-1, with D possibly TRBD1 on 5 matching bases. The germline gives CDR1 SGHRS, CDR2 YFSETQ. The CDR3 consists of 15 residues. V was trimmed by 1 base and J by 5 bases, leaving 13 bases between them. CDR3 nucleotides: TGCGCCAGCAGCTTGATTGGGGCAGCAAACAATGAGCAGTTCTTC. Amino acids: CASSLIGAANNEQFF.